This T cell receptor (beta chain) was sequenced for a study of regulatory T cells in long-lasting Graves disease. Points from the study as a whole: Persistent Graves' patients showed reduced TCR diversity versus newly diagnosed patients. New patients shared fewer public clonotypes (approximately 1,000) than persistent patients did (roughly 2,700).

Germline V gives CDR1 MNHGY, CDR2 SVAAGI. V shed 3 bases and J 6 bases; nucleotides not matched to a gene: 8. The CDR3 covers 14 residues. For TCR beta, libraries came from iRepertoire HTBI primers and Arm-PCR of CDR3 regions. TCRdb processed the multiplex PCR reads anew with MiXCR; each CDR3 protein has one entry. The sample includes some 300,000 distinct CDR3 sequences, roughly a fifth of them seen just once. Time point: persistent/refractory GD, antithyroid drugs over 5 years with positive TRAb. RNA from PBMCs was the source of the TCR library. Regarding this clonotype: Antigen: not known.

This chain uses TRBV6-9 with TRBJ2-7, with 7 bases matching TRBD2. This clonotype was obtained from a female donor with Graves disease. Sample: peripheral blood mononuclear cells (PBMCs), taken when the disease was refractory, from a patient treated with antithyroid drugs. CDR3 nucleotides: TGTGCCAGCAGTTACTCGAAAGCGGGACTCGAGCAGTACTTC. It codes for CASSYSKAGLEQYF.